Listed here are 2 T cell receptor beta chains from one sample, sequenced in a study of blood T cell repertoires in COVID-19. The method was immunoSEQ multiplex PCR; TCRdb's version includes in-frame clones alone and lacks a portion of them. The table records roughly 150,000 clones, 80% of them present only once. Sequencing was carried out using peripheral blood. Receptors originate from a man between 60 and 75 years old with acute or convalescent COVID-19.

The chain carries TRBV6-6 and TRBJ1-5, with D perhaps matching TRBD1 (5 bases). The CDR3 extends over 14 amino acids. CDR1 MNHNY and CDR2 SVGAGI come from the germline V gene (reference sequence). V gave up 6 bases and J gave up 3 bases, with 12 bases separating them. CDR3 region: CASRLGGDNQPQHF. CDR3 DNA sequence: TGTGCCAGCAGACTGGGAGGGGACAATCAGCCCCAGCATTTT.

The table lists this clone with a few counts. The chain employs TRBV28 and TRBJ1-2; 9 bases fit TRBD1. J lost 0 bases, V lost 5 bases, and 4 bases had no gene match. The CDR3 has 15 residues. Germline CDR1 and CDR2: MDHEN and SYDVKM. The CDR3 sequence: CASSPRDRANYGYTF. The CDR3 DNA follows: TGTGCCAGCAGTCCCAGGGACAGGGCTAACTATGGCTACACCTTC.